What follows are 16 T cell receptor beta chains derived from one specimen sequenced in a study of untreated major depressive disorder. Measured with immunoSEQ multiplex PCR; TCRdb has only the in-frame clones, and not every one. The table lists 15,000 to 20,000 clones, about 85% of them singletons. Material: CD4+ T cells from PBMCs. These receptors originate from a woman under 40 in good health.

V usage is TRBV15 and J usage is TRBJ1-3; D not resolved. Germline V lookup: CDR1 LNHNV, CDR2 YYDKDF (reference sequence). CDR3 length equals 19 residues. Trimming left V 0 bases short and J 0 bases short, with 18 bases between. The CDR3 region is CATSRDLESLARSGNTIYF. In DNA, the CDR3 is TGTGCCACCAGCAGAGATCTTGAAAGCCTGGCTCGCTCTGGAAACACCATATATTTT.

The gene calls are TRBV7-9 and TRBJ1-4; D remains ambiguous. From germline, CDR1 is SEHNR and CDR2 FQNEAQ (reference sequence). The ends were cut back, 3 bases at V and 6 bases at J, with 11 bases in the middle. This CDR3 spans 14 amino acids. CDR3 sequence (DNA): TGTGCCAGCAGCTTGGGTGGAGGTGATGAAAAACTGTTTTTT. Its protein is CASSLGGGDEKLFF.

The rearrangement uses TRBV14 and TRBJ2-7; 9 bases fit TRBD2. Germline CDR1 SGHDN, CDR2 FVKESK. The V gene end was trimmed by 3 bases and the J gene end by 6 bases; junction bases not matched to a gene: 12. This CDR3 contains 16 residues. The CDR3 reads CASSHVSGSRGGEQYF. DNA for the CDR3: TGTGCCAGCAGCCACGTTAGCGGGAGTCGTGGAGGCGAGCAGTACTTC. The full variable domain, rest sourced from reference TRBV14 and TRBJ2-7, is EAGVTQFPSHSVIEKGQTVTLRCDPISGHDNLYWYRRVMGKEIKFLLHFVKESKQDESGMPNNRFLAERTGGTYSTLKVQPAELEDSGVYFCASSHVSGSRGGEQYFGPGTRLTVT.

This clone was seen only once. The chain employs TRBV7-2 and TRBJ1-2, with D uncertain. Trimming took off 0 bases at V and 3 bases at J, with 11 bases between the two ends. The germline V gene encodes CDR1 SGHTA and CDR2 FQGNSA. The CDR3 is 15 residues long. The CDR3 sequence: CASSLALGLDYGYTF. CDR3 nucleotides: TGTGCCAGCAGCTTAGCTCTGGGTTTAGACTATGGCTACACCTTC.

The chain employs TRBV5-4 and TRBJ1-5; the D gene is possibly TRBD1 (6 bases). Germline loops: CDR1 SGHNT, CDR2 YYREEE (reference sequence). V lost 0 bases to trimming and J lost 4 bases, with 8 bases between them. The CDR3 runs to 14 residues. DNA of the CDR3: TGTGCCAGCAGCTTGGGTACAGGGAATCAGCCCCAGCATTTT. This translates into CASSLGTGNQPQHF.

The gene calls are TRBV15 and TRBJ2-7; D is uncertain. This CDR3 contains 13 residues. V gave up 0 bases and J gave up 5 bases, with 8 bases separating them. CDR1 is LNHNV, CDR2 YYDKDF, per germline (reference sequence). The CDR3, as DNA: TGTGCCACCAGCAGAGATCAGAAGGACGAGCAGTACTTC. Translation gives CATSRDQKDEQYF. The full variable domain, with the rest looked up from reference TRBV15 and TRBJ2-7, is DAMVIQNPRYQVTQFGKPVTLSCSQTLNHNVMYWYQQKSSQAPKLLFHYYDKDFNNEADTPDNFQSRRPNTSFCFLDIRSPGLGDTAMYLCATSRDQKDEQYFGPGTRLTVT.

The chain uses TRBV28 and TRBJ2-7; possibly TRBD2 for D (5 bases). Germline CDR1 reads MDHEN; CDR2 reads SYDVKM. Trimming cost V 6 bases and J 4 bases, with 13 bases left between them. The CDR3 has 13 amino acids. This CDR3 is CASRAGSFYEQYF. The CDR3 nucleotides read TGTGCCAGCAGAGCTGGGAGTTTTTACGAGCAGTACTTC.

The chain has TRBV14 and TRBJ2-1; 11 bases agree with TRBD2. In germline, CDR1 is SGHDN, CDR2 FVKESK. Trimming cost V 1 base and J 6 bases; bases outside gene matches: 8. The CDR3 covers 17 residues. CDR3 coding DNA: TGTGCCAGCAGCCAAGGGCTAGCGGGAGGCCGTCTCAATGAGCAGTTCTTC. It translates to CASSQGLAGGRLNEQFF.

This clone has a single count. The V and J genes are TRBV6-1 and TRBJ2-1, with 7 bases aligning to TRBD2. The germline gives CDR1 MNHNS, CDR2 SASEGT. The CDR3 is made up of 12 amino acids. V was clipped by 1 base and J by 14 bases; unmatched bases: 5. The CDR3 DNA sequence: TGTGCCAGCAGTGAAGGGTGGACTAGGGAGTTCTTC. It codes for CASSEGWTREFF.

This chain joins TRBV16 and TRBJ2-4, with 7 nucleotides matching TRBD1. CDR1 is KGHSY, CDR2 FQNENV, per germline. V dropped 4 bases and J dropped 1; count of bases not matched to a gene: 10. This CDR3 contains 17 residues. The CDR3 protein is CASSPGTDRMAKNIQYF. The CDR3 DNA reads TGTGCCAGCAGCCCAGGGACAGATCGAATGGCCAAAAACATTCAGTACTTC.

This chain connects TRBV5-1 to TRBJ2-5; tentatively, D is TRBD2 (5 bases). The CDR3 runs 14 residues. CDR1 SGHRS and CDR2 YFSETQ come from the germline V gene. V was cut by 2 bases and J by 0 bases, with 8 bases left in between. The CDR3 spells CASSFGEYQETQYF. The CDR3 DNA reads TGCGCCAGCAGCTTTGGGGAGTACCAAGAGACCCAGTACTTC.

CDR3 protein: CASSQRVLGSYEQYF. DNA of the CDR3: TGCGCCAGCAGCCAAAGGGTTTTGGGCTCCTACGAGCAGTACTTC. The chain has TRBV4-1 and TRBJ2-7; D not certain. Germline V gene sequence: CDR1 MGHRA, CDR2 YSYEKL. This CDR3 has 15 residues. The V and J ends lost 2 bases and 0 bases respectively, with 11 bases between them.

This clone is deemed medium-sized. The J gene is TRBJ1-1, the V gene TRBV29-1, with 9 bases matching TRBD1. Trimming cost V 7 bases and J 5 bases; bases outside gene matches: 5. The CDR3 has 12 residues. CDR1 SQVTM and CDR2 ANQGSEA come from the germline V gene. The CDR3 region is CSAQGARTEAFF. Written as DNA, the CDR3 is TGCAGCGCACAGGGGGCGAGGACTGAAGCTTTCTTT.

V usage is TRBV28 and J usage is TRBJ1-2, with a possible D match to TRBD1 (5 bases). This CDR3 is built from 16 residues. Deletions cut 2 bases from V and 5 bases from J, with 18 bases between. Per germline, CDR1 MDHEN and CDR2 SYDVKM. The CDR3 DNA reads TGTGCCAGCAGTTTAGATGGCCGGGGACGGAGATATGGCTACACCTTC. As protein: CASSLDGRGRRYGYTF.

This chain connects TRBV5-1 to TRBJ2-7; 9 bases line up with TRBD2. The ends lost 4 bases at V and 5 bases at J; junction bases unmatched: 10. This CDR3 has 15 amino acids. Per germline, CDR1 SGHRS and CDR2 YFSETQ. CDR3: CASSKQAGGFDEQYF. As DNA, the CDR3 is TGCGCCAGCAGCAAACAAGCGGGAGGCTTCGACGAGCAGTACTTC.

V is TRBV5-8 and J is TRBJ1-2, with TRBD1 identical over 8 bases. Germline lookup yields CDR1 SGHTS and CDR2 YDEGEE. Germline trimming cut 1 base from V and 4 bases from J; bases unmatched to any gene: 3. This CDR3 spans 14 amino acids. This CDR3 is CASSLQGASYGYTF. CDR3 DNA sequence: TGTGCCAGCAGCTTGCAGGGGGCCAGCTATGGCTACACCTTC.